Described below is a single T cell receptor beta chain sequence and its context. Its cognate antigen is unknown. Some clones are missing from TCRdb's copy, which holds only in-frame ones; the method was immunoSEQ multiplex PCR. This table has over 100,000 clones, less than 90% appearing once. This record comes from a study of T cell responses to AZD1222 COVID-19 vaccine. The germline V and J ends were trimmed by 4 bases and 1 base, with 12 bases remaining between them. This CDR3 contains 15 residues. Germline V gives CDR1 WNHNN, CDR2 SYGVQD (reference sequence). Study results and caveats: CD4 TCRs associated with vaccination spanned spike, dominating at 160-218 and 743-854. Once two AZD1222 doses were given, Spike-specific TCR breadth and depth went up. The donor group comprised mostly white British people and more females; the analysis possibly underestimated clonal diversity.

The chain employs TRBV10-1 and TRBJ2-3; the D gene is possibly TRBD2 (7 bases). The sequences come from peripheral blood, collected on day 0 of AZD1222 vaccination. This clonotype was obtained from an adult in good health. The chain's CDR3 is CASSARGAGTDTQYF. The CDR3 DNA sequence: TGCGCCAGCAGTGCTCGGGGGGCTGGCACAGATACGCAGTATTTT.